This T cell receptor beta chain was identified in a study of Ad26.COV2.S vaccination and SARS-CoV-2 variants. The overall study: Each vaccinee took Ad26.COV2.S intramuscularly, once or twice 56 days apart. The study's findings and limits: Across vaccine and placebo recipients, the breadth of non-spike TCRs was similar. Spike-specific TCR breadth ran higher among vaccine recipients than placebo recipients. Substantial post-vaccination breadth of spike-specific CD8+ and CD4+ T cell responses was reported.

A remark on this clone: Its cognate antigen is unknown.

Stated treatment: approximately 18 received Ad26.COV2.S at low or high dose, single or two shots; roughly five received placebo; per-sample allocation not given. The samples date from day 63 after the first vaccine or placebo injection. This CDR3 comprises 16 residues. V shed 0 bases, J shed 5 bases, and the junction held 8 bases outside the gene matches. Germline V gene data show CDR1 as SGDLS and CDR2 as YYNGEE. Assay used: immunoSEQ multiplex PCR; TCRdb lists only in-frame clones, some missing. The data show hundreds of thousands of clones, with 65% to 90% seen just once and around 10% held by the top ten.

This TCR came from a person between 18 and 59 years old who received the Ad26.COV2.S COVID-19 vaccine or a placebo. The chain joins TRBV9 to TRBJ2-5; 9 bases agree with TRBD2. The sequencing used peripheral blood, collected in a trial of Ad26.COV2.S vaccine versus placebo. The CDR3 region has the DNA TGTGCCAGCAGCGTAGCGGGCCTAGCGGGGTCGGAGACCCAGTACTTC. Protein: CASSVAGLAGSETQYF.